The next 2 T cell receptor beta chains were all read from a single sample in a study of preoperative IRX-2 immunotherapy in early breast cancer. Documented treatment: preoperative locoregional IRX-2 cytokine immunotherapy. The method was immunoSEQ multiplex PCR; TCRdb's version includes in-frame clones alone and lacks a portion of them. Here the sample spans roughly 35,000 clones, around 96% being singletons. The sample was acquired from a patient treated with IRX-2 immunotherapy. The receptor source for this set is a human donor with breast cancer.

The rearrangement uses TRBV5-1 and TRBJ2-7, with D possibly TRBD1 on 5 matching bases. The CDR3 loop spans 15 amino acids. Trimming cost V 0 bases and J 1 base, with 11 bases left between them. Germline V gives CDR1 SGHRS, CDR2 YFSETQ. CDR3 coding DNA: TGCGCCAGCAGCTTGGGCCGGAGACAGTCCTACGAGCAGTACTTC. This codes for CASSLGRRQSYEQYF.

The genes are TRBV4-2 and TRBJ2-7; 9 nucleotides line up with TRBD2. The V gene's germline CDR1 is LGHNA and CDR2 YNFKEQ. CDR3 length equals 17 residues. The ends lost 0 bases at V and 5 bases at J; junction bases unmatched: 11. Here the CDR3 reads CASSQDVTGTSSNEQYF. For the CDR3, the DNA is TGTGCCAGCAGCCAAGACGTAACCGGGACTAGCTCTAACGAGCAGTACTTC.